A selection of T cell receptor beta chains follows, all from one sample in a study of blood T cell repertoires in COVID-19. Profiled with immunoSEQ multiplex PCR; TCRdb holds only in-frame clones, not every one. Among approximately 450,000 clones listed, about 90% were seen once. The sample taken for sequencing was PBMCs or T cells enriched from blood (not recorded which). The receptors here all came from a young woman with acute COVID-19. The CDR3 runs from the conserved cysteine through the conserved F or W. The D gene is left open where the match is weak. The size field is filled for only some rows; it gives once, few, many or a size class.

>TRBD1|TRBJ2-3|.|TRBV7-3
CASSLGGQGGNTQYF
TGTGCCAGCAGCTTAGGGGGACAGGGTGGGAATACGCAGTATTTT
>.|TRBJ2-7|.|TRBV3-1/TRBV3-2
CASSQSSIRHEQYF
TGTGCCAGCAGCCAAAGCTCAATACGCCACGAGCAGTACTTC
>.|TRBJ2-2|.|TRBV6-5
CASRRGEGTGELFF
TGTGCCAGCCGCAGGGGCGAAGGGACCGGGGAGCTGTTTTTT
>.|TRBJ2-1|.|TRBV28
CASSLFQGNYNEQFF
TGTGCCAGCAGTTTATTTCAGGGTAACTACAATGAGCAGTTCTTC
>TRBD1|TRBJ2-7|once|TRBV5-8
CASSLGTGGFYEQYF
TGTGCCAGCAGCTTAGGGACAGGGGGTTTCTACGAGCAGTACTTC
>.|TRBJ2-1|.|TRBV9
CASSGVAEPYYNEQFF
TGTGCCAGCAGCGGGGTAGCGGAACCTTACTACAATGAGCAGTTCTTC
>TRBD1|TRBJ2-1|.|TRBV10-3
CAIRGTDLGYNEQFF
TGTGCCATCAGGGGGACAGACCTAGGCTACAATGAGCAGTTCTTC
>.|TRBJ2-2|.|TRBV9
CASSVGGEGAGELFF
TGTGCCAGCAGCGTAGGTGGGGAAGGGGCCGGGGAGCTGTTTTTT
>TRBD1|TRBJ2-2|.|TRBV27
CASSLQTGGTGELFF
TGTGCCAGCAGTCTCCAGACAGGGGGGACCGGGGAGCTGTTTTTT
>TRBD2|TRBJ2-5|.|TRBV9
CASSVAGGTQETQYF
TGTGCCAGCAGCGTAGCGGGGGGAACTCAAGAGACCCAGTACTTC
>.|TRBJ2-7|.|TRBV4-1
CASSQTGGLSYEQYF
TGCGCCAGCAGCCAGACAGGAGGCTTAAGTTACGAGCAGTACTTC
>.|TRBJ1-2|once|TRBV27
CASSFDRGYGYTF
TGTGCCAGCAGTTTCGATAGGGGATATGGCTACACCTTC
>TRBD1|TRBJ1-5|.|TRBV6-5
CASKGRQGGQPQHF
TGTGCCAGCAAGGGGAGGCAGGGGGGTCAGCCCCAGCATTTT
>TRBD1|TRBJ1-2|.|TRBV6-4
CASSEYPTGVVSYGYTF
TGTGCCAGCAGCGAATACCCTACAGGGGTGGTTAGCTATGGCTACACCTTC
>TRBD1|TRBJ1-3|.|TRBV13
CASSLAGQGLNTIYF
TGTGCCAGCAGCTTAGCGGGACAGGGTCTAAACACCATATATTTT
>TRBD2|TRBJ2-1|.|TRBV30
CAWSLAGLYNEQFF
TGTGCCTGGAGTCTAGCGGGATTGTACAATGAGCAGTTCTTC
>.|TRBJ1-2|.|TRBV10-2
CASSPLQGGYGYTF
TGCGCCAGCAGTCCCCTTCAGGGTGGCTATGGCTACACCTTC
>TRBD1|TRBJ2-1|.|TRBV5-1
CASSWTGNEQFF
TGCGCCAGCAGCTGGACAGGTAATGAGCAGTTCTTC
>TRBD2|TRBJ2-3|.|TRBV5-4
CASSLPTSGINPSTDTQYF
TGTGCCAGCAGCCTGCCTACTAGCGGGATTAACCCTAGCACAGATACGCAGTATTTT
>TRBD1|TRBJ2-2|.|TRBV7-6
CASSYPRDRGFTGELFF
TGTGCCAGCAGCTACCCCCGGGACAGGGGGTTCACCGGGGAGCTGTTTTTT
>TRBD1|TRBJ2-7|.|TRBV28
CASSQYRGEAGEQYF
TGTGCCAGCAGCCAATACAGGGGGGAAGCTGGCGAGCAGTACTTC
>.|TRBJ1-1|.|TRBV5-1
CASSYRVDMNTEAFF
TGCGCCAGCAGCTACCGAGTGGACATGAACACTGAAGCTTTCTTT
>TRBD1|TRBJ1-1|.|TRBV5-6
CASSLNRGIIEAFF
TGTGCCAGCAGCTTAAACAGGGGGATTATTGAAGCTTTCTTT
>TRBD2|TRBJ2-7|.|TRBV5-1
CASSLKLAGGGDEQYF
TGCGCCAGCAGCCTAAAACTAGCGGGAGGTGGGGACGAGCAGTACTTC
>TRBD1|TRBJ1-2|.|TRBV7-9
CASSLQRSSRGQPNYGYTF
TGTGCCAGCAGCTTGCAAAGATCTTCGAGGGGGCAGCCTAACTATGGCTACACCTTC
>.|TRBJ2-3|.|TRBV7-2
CASTDRWGVAHDSTQYF
TGTGCCAGCACCGACAGGTGGGGCGTGGCCCACGATTCTACGCAGTATTTT
>TRBD1|TRBJ1-6|.|TRBV28
CASTNRGRLSPLHF
TGTGCCAGCACTAACAGGGGGCGACTTTCACCCCTCCACTTT
>.|TRBJ1-1|.|TRBV11-2
CASSPRVSNTEAFF
TGTGCCAGCAGCCCCAGGGTTTCGAACACTGAAGCTTTCTTT
>.|TRBJ2-2|.|TRBV18
CASSPPSGTGELFF
TGTGCCAGCTCACCACCGTCAGGTACCGGGGAGCTGTTTTTT
>TRBD1|TRBJ1-2|.|TRBV24-1
CATSDDDYRGVGYGYTF
TGTGCCACCAGTGACGACGACTACAGGGGGGTAGGCTATGGCTACACCTTC
>TRBD2|TRBJ2-1|.|TRBV7-2
CASSSPTSGLGNEQFF
TGTGCCAGCAGCTCCCCGACTAGCGGGTTGGGCAATGAGCAGTTCTTC
>TRBD2|TRBJ2-5|once|TRBV4-3
CASSPGLADQETQYF
TGCGCCAGCAGCCCAGGACTAGCGGATCAAGAGACCCAGTACTTC
>TRBD1|TRBJ1-1|.|TRBV5-1
CASTSDRLNTEAFF
TGCGCCAGCACCTCGGACAGGTTGAACACTGAAGCTTTCTTT
>TRBD1|TRBJ2-5|.|TRBV5-1
CASSLADRGWQETQYF
TGCGCCAGCAGCTTGGCTGACAGGGGGTGGCAAGAGACCCAGTACTTC
>.|TRBJ2-5|few|TRBV12-3/TRBV12-4
CASRRVSQETQYF
TGTGCCAGCCGCAGGGTCTCCCAAGAGACCCAGTACTTC
>TRBD1|TRBJ1-2|.|TRBV27
CASSLYRGEGYTF
TGTGCCAGCAGTTTGTACAGGGGGGAGGGCTACACCTTC
>TRBD1|TRBJ2-7|few|TRBV7-6
CASSLGDSSYEQYF
TGTGCCAGCAGCTTAGGGGACAGTTCCTACGAGCAGTACTTC
>.|TRBJ2-7|many|TRBV7-9
CASSPLDEQYF
TGTGCCAGCAGCCCACTTGACGAGCAGTACTTC
>TRBD1|TRBJ1-5|.|TRBV6-5
CASSKQGISNQPQHF
TGTGCCAGCAGTAAACAGGGGATTAGCAATCAGCCCCAGCATTTT
>TRBD2|TRBJ2-1|.|TRBV5-5
CASSLDVREREGSSYNEQFF
TGTGCCAGCAGCTTGGATGTCCGGGAGCGGGAGGGGAGCTCCTACAATGAGCAGTTCTTC
>TRBD2|TRBJ2-6|.|TRBV29-1
CSVGGGITGANVLTF
TGCAGCGTTGGCGGGGGAATAACTGGGGCCAACGTCCTGACTTTC
>.|TRBJ1-4|.|TRBV12-3/TRBV12-4
CASKETREKLFF
TGTGCCAGCAAAGAAACGAGGGAAAAACTGTTTTTT
>.|TRBJ1-2|.|TRBV3-1/TRBV3-2
CASSQNGQSYGYTF
TGTGCCAGCAGCCAAAATGGACAGTCCTATGGCTACACCTTC
>TRBD2|TRBJ2-6|few|TRBV19
CANTGREGPSGANVLTF
TGTGCCAACACTGGAAGGGAGGGCCCCTCTGGGGCCAACGTCCTGACTTTC
>TRBD2|TRBJ2-1|.|TRBV4-3
CASSQRGAWEREGRAGSEQFF
TGCGCCAGCAGCCAAAGGGGGGCCTGGGAGCGGGAGGGCCGAGCGGGGAGTGAGCAGTTCTTC
>.|TRBJ2-7|.|TRBV6-1
CASSEPGRGTYEQYF
TGTGCCAGCAGTGAACCTGGACGGGGGACCTACGAGCAGTACTTC
>.|TRBJ1-5|.|TRBV10-1
CASSPGGANQPQHF
TGCGCCAGCAGCCCCGGGGGGGCTAATCAGCCCCAGCATTTT
>TRBD1|TRBJ1-2|.|TRBV19
CASSTGTAYGYTF
TGTGCCAGTAGTACCGGGACAGCGTATGGCTACACCTTC
>TRBD1|TRBJ1-1|.|TRBV5-5
CATTTGGTEAFF
TGTGCCACCACAACAGGGGGCACTGAAGCTTTCTTT
>.|TRBJ1-5|.|TRBV6-2/TRBV6-3
CASSLNSNQPQHF
TGTGCCAGCAGTTTAAATAGCAATCAGCCCCAGCATTTT
>.|TRBJ1-5|once|TRBV19
CASSTGVRQPQHF
TGTGCCAGTAGCACAGGAGTTCGGCAGCCCCAGCATTTT